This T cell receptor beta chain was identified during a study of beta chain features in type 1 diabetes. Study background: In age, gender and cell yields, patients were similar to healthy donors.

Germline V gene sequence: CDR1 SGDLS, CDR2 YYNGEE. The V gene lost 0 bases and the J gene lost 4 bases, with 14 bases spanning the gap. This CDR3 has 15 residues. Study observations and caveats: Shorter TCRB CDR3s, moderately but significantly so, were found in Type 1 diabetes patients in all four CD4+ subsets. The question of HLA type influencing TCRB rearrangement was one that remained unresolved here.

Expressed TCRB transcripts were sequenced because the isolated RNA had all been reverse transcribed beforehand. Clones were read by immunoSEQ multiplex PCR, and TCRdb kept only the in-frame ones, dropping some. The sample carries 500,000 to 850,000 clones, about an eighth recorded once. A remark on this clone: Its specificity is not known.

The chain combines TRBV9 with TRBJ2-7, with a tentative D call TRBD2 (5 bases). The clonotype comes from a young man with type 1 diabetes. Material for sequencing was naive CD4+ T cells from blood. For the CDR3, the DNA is TGTGCCAGCAGCGTAGAAGGTGGAGGTCTTTACGAGCAGTACTTC. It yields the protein CASSVEGGGLYEQYF. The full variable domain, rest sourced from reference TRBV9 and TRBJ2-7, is DSGVTQTPKHLITATGQRVTLRCSPRSGDLSVYWYQQSLDQGLQFLIQYYNGEERAKGNILERFSAQQFPDLHSELNLSSLELGDSALYFCASSVEGGGLYEQYFGPGTRLTVT.